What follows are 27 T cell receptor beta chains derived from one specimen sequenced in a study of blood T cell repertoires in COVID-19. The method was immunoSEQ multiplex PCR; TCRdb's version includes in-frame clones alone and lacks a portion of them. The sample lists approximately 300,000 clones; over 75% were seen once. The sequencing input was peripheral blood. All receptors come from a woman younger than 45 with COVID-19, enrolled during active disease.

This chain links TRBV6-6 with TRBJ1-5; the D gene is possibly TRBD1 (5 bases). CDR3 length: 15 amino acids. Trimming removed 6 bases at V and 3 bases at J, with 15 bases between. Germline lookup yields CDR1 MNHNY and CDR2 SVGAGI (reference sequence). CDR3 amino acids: CASSPLPGVNQPQHF. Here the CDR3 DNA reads TGTGCCAGCAGCCCCCTCCCGGGGGTCAATCAGCCCCAGCATTTT.

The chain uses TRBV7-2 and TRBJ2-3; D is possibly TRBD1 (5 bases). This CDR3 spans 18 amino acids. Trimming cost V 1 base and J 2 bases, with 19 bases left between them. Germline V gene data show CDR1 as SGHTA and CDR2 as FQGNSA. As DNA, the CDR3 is TGTGCCAGCAGCTTAGTAATAGGGGTACCATCCTTCACAGATACGCAGTATTTT. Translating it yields CASSLVIGVPSFTDTQYF.

CDR3 bases: TGTGCCAGCAGTAAGGAAGGGGTTCGGGACACTGAAGCTTTCTTT. This gives the protein CASSKEGVRDTEAFF. V usage is TRBV7-2 and J usage is TRBJ1-1, with D perhaps TRBD1 (5 bases). CDR3 length: 15 residues. The germline V gene has CDR1 SGHTA and CDR2 FQGNSA. V dropped 6 bases and J dropped 3 bases, with 17 bases sitting between them.

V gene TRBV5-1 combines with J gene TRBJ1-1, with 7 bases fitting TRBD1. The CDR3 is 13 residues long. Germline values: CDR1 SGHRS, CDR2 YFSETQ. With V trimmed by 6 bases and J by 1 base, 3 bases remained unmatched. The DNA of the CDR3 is TGCGCCAGCAACCCAGGGGGGAACACTGAAGCTTTCTTT. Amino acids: CASNPGGNTEAFF.

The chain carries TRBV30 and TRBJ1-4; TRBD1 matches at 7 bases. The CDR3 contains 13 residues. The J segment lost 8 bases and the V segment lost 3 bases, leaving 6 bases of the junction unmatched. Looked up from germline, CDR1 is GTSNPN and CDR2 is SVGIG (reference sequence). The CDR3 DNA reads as TGTGCCTGGAGAGGGACAGCCAGAGAAAAACTGTTTTTT. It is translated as CAWRGTAREKLFF.

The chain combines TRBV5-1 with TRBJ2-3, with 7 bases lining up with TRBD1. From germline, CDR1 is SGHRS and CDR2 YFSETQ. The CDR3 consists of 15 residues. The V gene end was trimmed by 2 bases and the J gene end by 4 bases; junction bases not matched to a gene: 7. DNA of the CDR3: TGCGCCAGCAGCTTACAGGGGAAAGGCTCAGATACGCAGTATTTT. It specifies CASSLQGKGSDTQYF.

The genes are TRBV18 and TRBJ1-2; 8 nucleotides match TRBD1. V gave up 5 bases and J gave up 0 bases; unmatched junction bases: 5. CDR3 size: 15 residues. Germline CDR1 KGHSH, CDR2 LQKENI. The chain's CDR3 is CASSRGQGSNYGYTF. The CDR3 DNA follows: TGTGCCAGCTCAAGAGGACAGGGTTCTAACTATGGCTACACCTTC.

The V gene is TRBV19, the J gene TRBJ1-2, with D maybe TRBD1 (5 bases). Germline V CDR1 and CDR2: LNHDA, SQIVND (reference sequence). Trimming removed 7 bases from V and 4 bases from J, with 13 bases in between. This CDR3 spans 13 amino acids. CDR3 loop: CASTLGAFYGYTF. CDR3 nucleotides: TGTGCCAGTACCCTAGGGGCTTTCTATGGCTACACCTTC.

The DNA for the CDR3 is TGTGCCAGCAGCCCTGGGGTAGGGGCAAACACTGAAGCTTTCTTT. Residues: CASSPGVGANTEAFF. This chain connects TRBV7-3 to TRBJ1-1; maybe TRBD1 (5 bases). The CDR3 spans 15 residues. Germline CDR1 is SGHTA and CDR2 is FQGTGA. The V gene lost 5 bases and the J gene lost 2 bases, with 15 bases spanning the gap.

As DNA, the CDR3 is TGTGCCAGCAGCAGCCCCGACAGGAGGCCTTTTTCAACCACTGAAGCTTTCTTT. Translating gives CASSSPDRRPFSTTEAFF. This chain links TRBV5-5 with TRBJ1-1; D possibly corresponds to TRBD1 (6 bases). CDR1 and CDR2 from the germline V gene are SGHKS and YYEKEE (reference sequence). The CDR3 covers 18 residues. Between the trimmed V and J ends, which lost 4 bases and 4 bases, there was a span of 26 bases.

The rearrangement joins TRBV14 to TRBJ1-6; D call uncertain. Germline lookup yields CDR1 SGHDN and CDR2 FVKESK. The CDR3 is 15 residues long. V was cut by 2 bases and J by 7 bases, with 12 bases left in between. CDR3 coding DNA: TGTGCCAGCAGCCAAAATGGCGGAGGAAATTCACCCCTCCACTTT. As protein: CASSQNGGGNSPLHF.

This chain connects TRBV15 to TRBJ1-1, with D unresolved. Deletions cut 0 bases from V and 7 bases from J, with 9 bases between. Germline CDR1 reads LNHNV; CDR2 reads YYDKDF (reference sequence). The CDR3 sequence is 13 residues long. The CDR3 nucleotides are TGTGCCACCAGCAGAGAACCGGGAGGTGAAGCTTTCTTT. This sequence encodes CATSREPGGEAFF.

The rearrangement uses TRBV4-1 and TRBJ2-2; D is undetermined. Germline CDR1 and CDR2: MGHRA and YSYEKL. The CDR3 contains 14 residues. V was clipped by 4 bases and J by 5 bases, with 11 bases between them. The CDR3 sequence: CASSPLLRTGELFF. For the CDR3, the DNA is TGCGCCAGCAGCCCGCTCTTGAGGACCGGGGAGCTGTTTTTT.

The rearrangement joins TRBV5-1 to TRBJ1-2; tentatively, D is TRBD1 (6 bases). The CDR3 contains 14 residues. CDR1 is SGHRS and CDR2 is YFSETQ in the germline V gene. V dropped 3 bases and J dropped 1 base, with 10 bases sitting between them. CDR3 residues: CASSSFRGNYGYTF. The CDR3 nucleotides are TGCGCCAGCAGCTCCTTCAGGGGTAACTATGGCTACACCTTC.

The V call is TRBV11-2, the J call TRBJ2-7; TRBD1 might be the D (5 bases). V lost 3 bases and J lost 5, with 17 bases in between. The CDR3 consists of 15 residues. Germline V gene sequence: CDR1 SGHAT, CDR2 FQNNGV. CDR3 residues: CASSFEAVRAHEQYF. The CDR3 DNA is TGTGCCAGCAGCTTTGAGGCGGTCAGGGCCCACGAGCAGTACTTC.

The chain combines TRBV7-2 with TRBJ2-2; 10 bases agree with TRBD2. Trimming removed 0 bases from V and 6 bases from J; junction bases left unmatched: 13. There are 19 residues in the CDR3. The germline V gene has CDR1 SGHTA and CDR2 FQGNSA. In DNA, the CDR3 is TGTGCCAGCAGCTTAGCGTTAGGTAGCGGGAGGCTCGGCCCCGGGGAGCTGTTTTTT. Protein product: CASSLALGSGRLGPGELFF.

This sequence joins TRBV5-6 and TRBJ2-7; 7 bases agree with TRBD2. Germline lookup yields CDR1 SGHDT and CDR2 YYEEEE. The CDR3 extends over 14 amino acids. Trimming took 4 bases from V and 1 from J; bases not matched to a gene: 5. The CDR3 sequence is CASSGLAESYEQYF. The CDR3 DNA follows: TGTGCCAGCAGCGGGCTAGCGGAATCCTACGAGCAGTACTTC.

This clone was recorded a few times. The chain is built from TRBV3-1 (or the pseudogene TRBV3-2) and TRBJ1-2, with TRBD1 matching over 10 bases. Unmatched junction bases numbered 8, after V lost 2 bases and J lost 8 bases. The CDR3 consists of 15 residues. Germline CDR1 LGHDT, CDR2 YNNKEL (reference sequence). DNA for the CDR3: TGTGCCAGCAGCCAATCTGCCGGGACAGGGGCCGGCTACACCTTC. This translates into CASSQSAGTGAGYTF.

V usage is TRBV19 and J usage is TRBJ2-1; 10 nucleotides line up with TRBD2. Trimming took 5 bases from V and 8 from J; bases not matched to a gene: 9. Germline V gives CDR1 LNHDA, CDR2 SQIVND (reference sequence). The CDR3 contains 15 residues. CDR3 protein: CASSPRASGSYEQFF. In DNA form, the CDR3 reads TGTGCCAGTAGTCCACGGGCTAGCGGGAGCTATGAGCAGTTCTTC.

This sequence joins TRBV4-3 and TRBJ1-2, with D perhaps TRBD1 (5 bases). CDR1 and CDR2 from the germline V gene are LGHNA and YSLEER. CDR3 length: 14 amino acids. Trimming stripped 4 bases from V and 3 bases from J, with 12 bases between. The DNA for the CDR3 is TGCGCCAGCAGCCCTTCAACAGGATACTATGGCTACACCTTC. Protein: CASSPSTGYYGYTF.

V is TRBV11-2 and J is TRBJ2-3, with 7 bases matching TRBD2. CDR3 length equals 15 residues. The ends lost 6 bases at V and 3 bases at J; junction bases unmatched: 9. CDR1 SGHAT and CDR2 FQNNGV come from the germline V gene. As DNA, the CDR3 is TGTGCCAGCAGGACCCCAGCCGGGAGGACAGATACGCAGTATTTT. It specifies CASRTPAGRTDTQYF. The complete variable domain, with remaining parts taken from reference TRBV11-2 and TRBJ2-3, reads EAGVAQSPRYKIIEKRQSVAFWCNPISGHATLYWYQQILGQGPKLLIQFQNNGVVDDSQLPKDRFSAERLKGVDSTLKIQPAKLEDSAVYLCASRTPAGRTDTQYFGPGTRLTVL.

The CDR3 DNA follows: TGTGCCAGCAGCCCCCGGACTAGCGTCTCCTACGAGCAGTACTTC. Residues: CASSPRTSVSYEQYF. This chain joins TRBV5-4 and TRBJ2-7; 9 bases match TRBD2. Trimming at V came to 4 bases and at J to 0 bases, leaving 5 bases not matched to a gene. In germline, CDR1 is SGHNT, CDR2 YYREEE (reference sequence). This CDR3 contains 15 residues. Together with reference TRBV5-4 and TRBJ2-7, the CDR3 gives the full variable domain: ETGVTQSPTHLIKTRGQQVTLRCSSQSGHNTVSWYQQALGQGPQFIFQYYREEENGRGNFPPRFSGLQFPNYSSELNVNALELDDSALYLCASSPRTSVSYEQYFGPGTRLTVT.

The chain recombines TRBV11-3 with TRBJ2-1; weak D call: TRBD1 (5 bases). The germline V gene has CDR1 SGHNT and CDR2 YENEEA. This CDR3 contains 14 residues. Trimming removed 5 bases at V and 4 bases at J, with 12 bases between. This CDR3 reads CASSPRTPYNEQFF. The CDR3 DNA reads TGTGCCAGCAGCCCGAGGACACCTTACAATGAGCAGTTCTTC.

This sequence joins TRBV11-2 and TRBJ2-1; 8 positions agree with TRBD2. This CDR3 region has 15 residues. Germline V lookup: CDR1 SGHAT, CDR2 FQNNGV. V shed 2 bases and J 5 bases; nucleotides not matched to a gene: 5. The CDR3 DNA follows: TGTGCCAGCAGCTTATTTAGCGGGATCAACAATGAGCAGTTCTTC. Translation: CASSLFSGINNEQFF.

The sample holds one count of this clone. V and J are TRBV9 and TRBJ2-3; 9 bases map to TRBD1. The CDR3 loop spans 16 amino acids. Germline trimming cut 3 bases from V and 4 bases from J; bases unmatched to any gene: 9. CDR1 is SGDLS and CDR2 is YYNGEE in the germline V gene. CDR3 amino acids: CASSERDRAVADTQYF. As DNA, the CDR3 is TGTGCCAGCAGCGAGAGGGACAGGGCGGTTGCAGATACGCAGTATTTT.

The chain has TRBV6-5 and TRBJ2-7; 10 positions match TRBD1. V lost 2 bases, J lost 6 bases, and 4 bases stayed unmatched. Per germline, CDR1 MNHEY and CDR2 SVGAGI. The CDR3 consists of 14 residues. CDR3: CASSYLRTGGEQYF. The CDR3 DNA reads TGTGCCAGCAGTTACCTTCGGACAGGGGGCGAGCAGTACTTC.

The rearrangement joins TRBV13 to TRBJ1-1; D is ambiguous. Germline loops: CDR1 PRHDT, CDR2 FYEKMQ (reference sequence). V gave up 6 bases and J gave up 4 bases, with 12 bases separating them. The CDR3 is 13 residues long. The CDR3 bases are TGTGCCAGCAGGAGCCGGGTGGTCACTGAAGCTTTCTTT. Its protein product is CASRSRVVTEAFF.